These T cell receptor beta chains were read from a single sample in a study of blood T cell repertoires in COVID-19. The protocol was immunoSEQ multiplex PCR, while the TCRdb copy is restricted to in-frame clones and leaves out a portion. This table holds under 70,000 clones, 85% to 90% found once. Sequencing was done on a sample of PBMCs or T cells enriched from blood (not recorded which). The receptors were sampled from a middle-aged woman who had recovered from COVID-19. Each CDR3 is given with its conserved first and last residue. D genes are given only for firm matches. Clone size, where shown, is once, few, many, or a class for clones that have expanded.

j_call | d_call | v_call | clone_size | cdr3_aa | cdr3_nt
TRBJ1-1 | TRBD1 | TRBV29-1 | NA | CSVFGQARVTEAFF | TGCAGCGTTTTCGGACAGGCGCGAGTCACTGAAGCTTTCTTT
TRBJ1-6 | NA | TRBV27 | NA | CASSAGINSPLHF | TGTGCCAGCAGTGCAGGGATTAATTCACCCCTCCACTTT
TRBJ1-6 | TRBD1 | TRBV6-5 | NA | CASRMGQHNSPLHF | TGTGCCAGCAGGATGGGACAGCATAATTCACCCCTCCACTTT
TRBJ1-1 | TRBD1 | TRBV24-1 | NA | CATRMTGDAEAFF | TGTGCCACCAGGATGACAGGGGACGCTGAAGCTTTCTTT
TRBJ2-5 | NA | TRBV5-5 | NA | CASSLAGIQETQYF | TGTGCCAGCAGCTTGGCAGGGATTCAAGAGACCCAGTACTTC
TRBJ2-7 | NA | TRBV6-5 | NA | CASSYSDTYEQYF | TGTGCCAGCAGTTACTCGGACACCTACGAGCAGTACTTC
TRBJ1-4 | NA | TRBV27 | NA | CASKGATNEKLFF | TGTGCCAGCAAGGGGGCAACTAATGAAAAACTGTTTTTT
TRBJ1-2 | TRBD1 | TRBV19 | NA | CASSTPTGGSYGYTF | TGTGCCAGTAGTACCCCGACAGGGGGTAGCTATGGCTACACCTTC
TRBJ1-1 | NA | TRBV10-2 | NA | CASSESGGRTEAFF | TGCGCCAGCAGTGAGTCGGGGGGGCGTACTGAAGCTTTCTTT
TRBJ2-1 | NA | TRBV7-2 | NA | CASSGLANSYNEQFF | TGTGCCAGCAGCGGTCTAGCCAACTCCTACAATGAGCAGTTCTTC
TRBJ1-5 | NA | TRBV7-9 | NA | CASSPPGWGDYQPQHF | TGTGCCAGCAGCCCCCCCGGGTGGGGGGACTATCAGCCCCAGCATTTT
TRBJ2-7 | NA | TRBV4-1 | NA | CASSPEGGEDREQYF | TGCGCCAGCAGCCCAGAAGGAGGGGAGGATCGGGAGCAGTACTTC
TRBJ2-5 | TRBD1 | TRBV5-1 | NA | CASSLDRGGETQYF | TGCGCCAGCAGCTTGGACAGGGGCGGCGAGACCCAGTACTTC
TRBJ2-7 | TRBD1 | TRBV11-3 | NA | CASSLSLGQGWVEQYF | TGTGCCAGCAGCTTAAGTTTGGGACAGGGGTGGGTCGAGCAGTACTTC
TRBJ1-2 | NA | TRBV5-6 | NA | CASSLSGGGLTGGYTF | TGTGCCAGCAGCTTGTCAGGCGGGGGATTAACGGGTGGCTACACCTTC
TRBJ1-5 | TRBD1 | TRBV10-3 | NA | CAISESGQGGGNQPQHF | TGTGCCATCAGTGAGTCCGGACAGGGGGGAGGCAATCAGCCCCAGCATTTT
TRBJ1-2 | NA | TRBV14 | NA | CASSQDLGPGSYGYTF | TGTGCCAGCAGCCAAGATTTAGGCCCCGGGAGTTATGGCTACACCTTC
TRBJ1-1 | TRBD1 | TRBV27 | NA | CASSSRDSREAFF | TGTGCCAGCAGTTCCCGGGACAGCCGTGAAGCTTTCTTT
TRBJ2-5 | NA | TRBV7-9 | NA | CASSLDTQETQYF | TGTGCCAGCAGCTTAGACACACAAGAGACCCAGTACTTC
TRBJ2-5 | TRBD2 | TRBV27 | NA | CASSSPGLAVETQYF | TGTGCCAGCAGTTCACCGGGACTAGCGGTGGAGACCCAGTACTTC
TRBJ2-1 | NA | TRBV20-1 | NA | CSASLARDPQVNEQFF | TGCAGTGCTAGTTTGGCGCGGGACCCTCAAGTGAATGAGCAGTTCTTC
TRBJ2-3 | NA | TRBV5-1 | NA | CASSLNGGDTQYF | TGCGCCAGCAGCTTGAATGGGGGGGATACGCAGTATTTT
TRBJ1-2 | TRBD1 | TRBV3-1/TRBV3-2 | NA | CASSPTWTGTNYGYTF | TGTGCCAGCAGCCCGACCTGGACAGGGACAAACTATGGCTACACCTTC
TRBJ1-2 | TRBD1 | TRBV11-3 | NA | CASSSRTGSGYGYTF | TGTGCCAGCAGCTCACGGACAGGGAGCGGCTATGGCTACACCTTC
TRBJ1-2 | TRBD1 | TRBV7-2 | NA | CASSLDGQGAFRYTF | TGTGCCAGCAGCTTGGATGGACAGGGGGCTTTTCGCTACACCTTC
TRBJ2-7 | NA | TRBV10-3 | NA | CAIIPEGPRYEQYF | TGTGCCATCATCCCGGAGGGGCCTCGATACGAGCAGTACTTC
TRBJ1-2 | NA | TRBV5-1 | NA | CASSLALSTGRGYTF | TGCGCCAGCAGCTTGGCCCTTTCGACAGGTAGAGGCTACACCTTC
TRBJ2-5 | TRBD2 | TRBV6-1 | NA | CASSDSGGARETQYF | TGTGCCAGCAGTGATAGCGGGGGGGCCAGGGAGACCCAGTACTTC
TRBJ2-5 | NA | TRBV4-1 | NA | CASSQGGEGAETQYF | TGCGCCAGCAGCCAGGGGGGTGAGGGGGCAGAGACCCAGTACTTC
TRBJ1-2 | NA | TRBV3-1/TRBV3-2 | NA | CASSQLQGDGYTF | TGTGCCAGCAGCCAACTCCAGGGCGATGGCTACACCTTC
TRBJ2-2 | TRBD2 | TRBV5-1 | NA | CASSLSGGTGELFF | TGCGCCAGCAGCTTGAGCGGGGGGACCGGGGAGCTGTTTTTT
TRBJ2-7 | NA | TRBV9 | NA | CASSVALGSYEQYF | TGTGCCAGCAGCGTAGCCCTCGGGTCCTACGAGCAGTACTTC
TRBJ2-1 | TRBD2 | TRBV6-5 | few | CASRGGQTLNEQFF | TGTGCCAGCCGGGGGGGCCAGACTCTCAATGAGCAGTTCTTC
TRBJ1-1 | NA | TRBV5-4 | NA | CASSPPTGVNTEAFF | TGTGCCAGCAGCCCACCGACGGGGGTGAACACTGAAGCTTTCTTT
TRBJ2-7 | TRBD2 | TRBV10-3 | NA | CAISESRGAYEQYF | TGTGCCATCAGTGAGTCCCGGGGGGCCTACGAGCAGTACTTC
TRBJ2-3 | NA | TRBV7-8 | NA | CASARDSLNTDTQYF | TGTGCCAGTGCTCGGGACTCCCTTAACACAGATACGCAGTATTTT
TRBJ1-2 | NA | TRBV6-5 | NA | CASIATGNDYGYTF | TGTGCCAGTATAGCCACAGGGAATGACTATGGCTACACCTTC
TRBJ1-1 | NA | TRBV5-1 | NA | CASSLGARMNTEAFF | TGCGCCAGCAGCTTGGGGGCCAGGATGAACACTGAAGCTTTCTTT
TRBJ1-1 | NA | TRBV10-1 | few | CASRSNMNTEAFF | TGCGCCAGCAGGAGTAATATGAACACTGAAGCTTTCTTT
TRBJ2-1 | TRBD2 | TRBV3-1/TRBV3-2 | NA | CASSGAGPGGGWFYNEQFF | TGTGCCAGCAGCGGAGCAGGTCCCGGGGGGGGCTGGTTCTACAATGAGCAGTTCTTC
TRBJ2-5 | TRBD2 | TRBV15 | NA | CATSRDRRGGWETQYF | TGTGCCACCAGCAGAGATAGGCGGGGGGGTTGGGAGACCCAGTACTTC
TRBJ2-3 | NA | TRBV5-1 | NA | CASSLARVMADTQYF | TGCGCCAGCAGCTTGGCCCGCGTTATGGCAGATACGCAGTATTTT
TRBJ1-2 | NA | TRBV7-9 | NA | CASSLSSPPNYGYTF | TGTGCCAGCAGCTTAAGTAGCCCCCCTAACTATGGCTACACCTTC
TRBJ1-6 | NA | TRBV4-1 | NA | CASSQDRLVDYRENSPLHF | TGCGCCAGCAGCCAAGATAGATTGGTGGATTACAGGGAAAATTCACCCCTCCACTTT
TRBJ1-1 | NA | TRBV6-5 | NA | CASSPTPDRNTEAFF | TGTGCCAGCAGCCCAACTCCGGACAGGAACACTGAAGCTTTCTTT
TRBJ1-6 | TRBD1 | TRBV3-1/TRBV3-2 | NA | CASSQEGTGNSPLHF | TGTGCCAGCAGCCAAGAAGGGACAGGGAATTCACCCCTCCACTTT
TRBJ2-7 | NA | TRBV19 | NA | CASSPGAGEQYF | TGTGCCAGTAGTCCAGGGGCGGGTGAGCAGTACTTC
TRBJ1-1 | TRBD1 | TRBV28 | NA | CASSLGFGGRGSFF | TGTGCCAGCAGTTTAGGTTTTGGTGGCAGGGGGTCTTTCTTT
TRBJ2-7 | NA | TRBV3-1/TRBV3-2 | few | CASSQPGVLSYEQYF | TGTGCCAGCAGCCAACCAGGGGTCCTCTCCTACGAGCAGTACTTC
TRBJ2-7 | TRBD1 | TRBV10-1 | NA | CASSLDRVHEQYF | TGCGCCAGCAGCCTGGACAGGGTACACGAGCAGTACTTC
TRBJ2-2 | NA | TRBV5-4 | NA | CASTPPSNTGELFF | TGTGCCAGCACCCCCCCTTCTAACACCGGGGAGCTGTTTTTT
TRBJ2-7 | TRBD1 | TRBV7-8 | few | CASSDRGVSYEQYF | TGTGCCAGCAGCGACAGGGGGGTCTCCTACGAGCAGTACTTC
TRBJ1-5 | TRBD1 | TRBV5-1 | NA | CASSLGQGTQPQHF | TGCGCCAGCAGCCTCGGACAGGGGACACAGCCCCAGCATTTT
TRBJ1-5 | NA | TRBV5-1 | NA | CASSLGLTGTTNQPQHF | TGCGCCAGCAGCTTGGGTTTAACCGGGACAACCAATCAGCCCCAGCATTTT